The 30 T cell receptor beta chains below were found in one sample sequenced in a study of blood T cells in healthy people across ages. Then a second PCR, running roughly 7 to 11 cycles, was carried out with a sample-barcoded 5' primer and a J-beta primer mix. Via MiXCR, TCRdb re-called the 5' RACE reads, giving one row per CDR3 protein. The table includes about 1 million distinct CDR3 sequences, under 30% detected once. The same data also went into a second study, on T cells of mothers and their children.

The sample taken for sequencing was blood. These receptors all come from a girl aged 2 to 10 in good health.

This clonotype showed up just a few times. This rearrangement joins TRBV7-6 to TRBJ2-3; maybe TRBD2 (7 bases). The CDR3 has 16 amino acids. Germline V CDR1 and CDR2: SGHVS, FNYEAQ. The V end was cut by 0 bases, the J end by 0 bases, with 10 bases between. The CDR3 DNA is TGTGCCAGCAGCTTAGCGGGGGGGCTCAGCACAGATACGCAGTATTTT. This translates into CASSLAGGLSTDTQYF.

This clonotype came up a few times. The CDR3 reads CASSLFAGSYEQYF. CDR3 in DNA: TGTGCCAGCAGTTTATTCGCAGGGTCGTACGAGCAGTACTTC. The genes are TRBV27 and TRBJ2-5, with TRBD1 as a possible D gene (5 bases). The DNA end is a closer match to TRBJ2-7, so the J assignment may be wrong. The germline V gene has CDR1 MNHEY and CDR2 SMNVEV (reference sequence). CDR3 length equals 14 residues.

The table lists this clonotype with a few counts. This chain uses TRBV6-1 with TRBJ1-2; D not certain. Trimming pared 0 bases from V and 0 bases from J, leaving 14 bases between. The CDR3 runs 17 residues. Germline V lookup: CDR1 MNHNS, CDR2 SASEGT. The DNA for the CDR3 is TGTGCCAGCAGTGAAGCGCCATACGCCCTAGCTAACTATGGCTACACCTTC. This sequence encodes CASSEAPYALANYGYTF.

This chain links TRBV7-9 with TRBJ2-3; D call uncertain. Germline lookup yields CDR1 SEHNR and CDR2 FQNEAQ (reference sequence). The ends were cut back, 1 base at V and 2 bases at J, with 7 bases in the middle. The CDR3 is 14 amino acids. CDR3 region: CASSLDPITDTQYF. The CDR3 nucleotides are TGTGCCAGCAGCTTAGACCCCATCACAGATACGCAGTATTTT.

This clonotype was seen a handful of times. The chain uses TRBV3-1 and TRBJ2-5; a possible D gene is TRBD2 (6 bases). With 1 base removed from V and 1 base from J, the gap between germline ends came to 19 bases. This CDR3 comprises 18 residues. The V gene's germline CDR1 is LGHDT and CDR2 YNNKEL (reference sequence). This CDR3 is CASSQGFSGDFLQETQYF. The CDR3, as DNA: TGTGCCAGCAGCCAAGGTTTTTCGGGGGACTTTCTCCAAGAGACCCAGTACTTC.

This clonotype was picked up a small number of times. This sequence joins TRBV4-1 and TRBJ2-5; TRBD1 matches at 11 bases. V shed 5 bases, J shed 5 bases, and the junction held 7 bases outside the gene matches. The V gene's germline CDR1 is MGHRA and CDR2 YSYEKL. This CDR3 has 15 residues. The chain's CDR3 is CASSFPGQGVETQYF. The CDR3 nucleotides read TGCGCCAGCAGCTTCCCGGGACAGGGGGTGGAGACCCAGTACTTC.

This clonotype was seen more than once but under ten times. The chain combines TRBV29-1 with TRBJ2-2, with 10 bases fitting TRBD1. Germline V gene data show CDR1 as SQVTM and CDR2 as ANQGSEA. The V segment lost 5 bases and the J segment 6 bases; nucleotides outside the gene matches: 9. This CDR3 is 15 amino acids long. This chain's CDR3 is CSVLSGTGASGELFF. The CDR3 nucleotides are TGCAGCGTTCTTTCCGGGACAGGGGCGTCCGGGGAGCTGTTTTTT.

This chain uses TRBV28 with TRBJ2-3; 9 bases are shared with TRBD2. Germline-derived CDR1 and CDR2 are MDHEN and SYDVKM. The CDR3 is 20 residues long. The J segment lost 0 bases and the V segment lost 4 bases, leaving 17 bases of the junction unmatched. The CDR3 protein is CASSSTLHVAGASSTDTQYF. The CDR3 DNA reads TGTGCCAGCAGTTCTACACTCCATGTAGCGGGAGCTAGTAGCACAGATACGCAGTATTTT.

This chain links TRBV10-3 with TRBJ2-7; 7 nucleotides agree with TRBD2. V gave up 7 bases and J gave up 3 bases; unmatched junction bases: 3. The CDR3 consists of 12 residues. Per the germline V gene, CDR1 is ENHRY and CDR2 is SYGVKD. The CDR3 loop is CAIMGRDYEQYF. CDR3 coding DNA: TGTGCCATCATGGGGAGGGACTACGAGCAGTACTTC.

The chain couples TRBV6-2 or TRBV6-3 to TRBJ2-5, with 12 bases lining up with TRBD2. The J call is in doubt because the DNA end fits TRBJ2-1 better. Germline V gene data show CDR1 as MNHEY and CDR2 as SVGEGT. This CDR3 contains 16 residues. This CDR3 is CASSLLRTSGTGEQFF. CDR3 sequence (DNA): TGTGCCAGCAGTCTACTGAGGACTAGCGGGACTGGTGAGCAGTTCTTC.

This chain uses TRBV29-1 with TRBJ2-1, with 12 nucleotides matching TRBD2. The germline V gene encodes CDR1 SQVTM and CDR2 ANQGSEA. The CDR3 has 17 residues. V lost 4 bases to trimming and J lost 0 bases; unmatched junction nucleotides: 7. The chain's CDR3 is CSVARTSGESSYNEQFF. The CDR3 nucleotides are TGCAGCGTTGCAAGGACTAGCGGGGAGAGCTCCTACAATGAGCAGTTCTTC.

This clonotype was seen only a few times. CDR3 region: CSASTGDRVAEQFF. CDR3 DNA: TGCAGTGCTAGTACCGGGGACAGGGTCGCTGAGCAGTTCTTC. J is TRBJ2-5 and V is TRBV20-1; TRBD1 matches at 9 bases. The DNA end is more similar to TRBJ2-1, so the J call may be wrong. The V gene's germline CDR1 is DFQATT and CDR2 SNEGSKA (reference sequence). The length of the CDR3 is 14 residues.

The V and J genes are TRBV11-2 and TRBJ2-7; no clear D gene. The V gene's germline CDR1 is SGHAT and CDR2 FQNNGV. The CDR3 is made up of 11 amino acids. Trimming pared 5 bases from V and 6 bases from J, leaving 8 bases between. The CDR3 DNA is TGTGCCAGCAGCCCTAACATCGAGCAGTACTTC. Amino acid sequence: CASSPNIEQYF. Variable domain in full (rest from reference TRBV11-2 and TRBJ2-7): EAGVAQSPRYKIIEKRQSVAFWCNPISGHATLYWYQQILGQGPKLLIQFQNNGVVDDSQLPKDRFSAERLKGVDSTLKIQPAKLEDSAVYLCASSPNIEQYFGPGTRLTVT.

The chain's CDR3 is CASTWDTIQYF. As DNA, the CDR3 is TGTGCCAGTACTTGGGACACCATTCAGTACTTC. V usage is TRBV19 and J usage is TRBJ2-4, with a tentative D call TRBD1 (6 bases). Per the germline V gene, CDR1 is LNHDA and CDR2 is SQIVND (reference sequence). This CDR3 comprises 11 residues. V was clipped by 7 bases and J by 9 bases, with 10 bases between them.

This chain links TRBV29-1 with TRBJ2-5; 12 bases fit TRBD1. Germline CDR1 reads SQVTM; CDR2 reads ANQGSEA. With V trimmed by 0 bases and J by 7 bases, 6 bases remained unmatched. CDR3 length: 15 residues. CDR3 residues: CSVEEGTGGDGTQYF. CDR3 bases: TGCAGCGTTGAAGAGGGGACAGGGGGCGACGGGACCCAGTACTTC.

This clonotype was observed a few times. The chain uses TRBV20-1 and TRBJ2-5, with TRBD1 matching 8 bases. Near its end, the DNA agrees better with TRBJ2-7, so the J call may be wrong. The germline V gene has CDR1 DFQATT and CDR2 SNEGSKA (reference sequence). This CDR3 contains 13 residues. CDR3 DNA: TGCAGTTCGCGACAGGGGAAAGGCCACGAGCAGTACTTC. Protein product: CSSRQGKGHEQYF.

In this sample, this clonotype turned up a few times. The chain employs TRBV4-1 and TRBJ1-2; TRBD1 agrees at 8 bases. The V gene end was trimmed by 11 bases and the J gene end by 7 bases; junction bases not matched to a gene: 12. The CDR3 consists of 13 residues. Germline assignment: CDR1 MGHRA and CDR2 YSYEKL. This CDR3 is CAGQGGEIPGYTF. The CDR3 region has the DNA TGCGCCGGACAGGGTGGCGAAATACCTGGCTACACCTTC.

V gene TRBV29-1 combines with J gene TRBJ2-1; D gene unclear. In germline, CDR1 is SQVTM, CDR2 ANQGSEA. The CDR3 covers 11 residues. V was shortened by 7 bases and J by 13 bases, with 17 bases between the two germline ends. The CDR3 region has the DNA TGCAGCGCCCGCGCCTCGGAAGTACAGTTCTTC. It specifies CSARASEVQFF.

This clonotype has just a few counts. This chain links TRBV7-2 with TRBJ2-2; D gene uncertain. Trimming removed 9 bases at V and 7 bases at J, with 15 bases between. CDR1 is SGHTA and CDR2 is FQGNSA in the germline V gene. This CDR3 comprises 13 residues. CDR3 nucleotide sequence: TGTGCCAGTCAATCCATCTTTGACGGGGAGCTGTTTTTT. The encoded protein is CASQSIFDGELFF. Variable domain in full (rest from reference TRBV7-2 and TRBJ2-2): GAGVSQSPSNKVTEKGKDVELRCDPISGHTALYWYRQSLGQGLEFLIYFQGNSAPDKSGLPSDRFSAERTGGSVSTLTIQRTQQEDSAVYLCASQSIFDGELFFGEGSRLTVL.

The chain has TRBV7-2 and TRBJ2-5, with 8 bases fitting TRBD1. CDR1 and CDR2 from the germline V gene are SGHTA and FQGNSA. J was trimmed by 5 bases and V by 5 bases; bases with no gene match: 22. This CDR3 is built from 19 residues. The CDR3: CASSDGPEARGRIGETQYF. Written as DNA, the CDR3 is TGTGCCAGCAGCGACGGGCCGGAGGCCAGGGGGCGCATTGGTGAGACCCAGTACTTC.

This clonotype was detected only a few times. V and J are TRBV29-1 and TRBJ2-2; D is perhaps TRBD1 (5 bases). Germline V CDR1 and CDR2: SQVTM, ANQGSEA. This CDR3 contains 15 residues. V dropped 7 bases and J dropped 0 bases, with 15 bases sitting between them. Here the CDR3 reads CSGRQSDSNTGELFF. The CDR3 DNA sequence: TGCAGCGGCCGACAGAGTGACTCGAACACCGGGGAGCTGTTTTTT.

This chain joins TRBV20-1 and TRBJ1-3; no reliable D call. CDR1 and CDR2 from the germline V gene are DFQATT and SNEGSKA (reference sequence). Trimming shortened V by 3 bases and J by 3 bases, and 9 bases separated the two germline ends. The CDR3 sequence is 13 residues long. The CDR3 reads CSARRNVGNTIYF. Written as DNA, the CDR3 is TGCAGTGCTAGGAGGAACGTTGGAAACACCATATATTTT.

This clonotype has a handful of counts. The J gene is TRBJ1-1, the V gene TRBV12-5; 7 bases match TRBD1. V gave up 7 bases and J gave up 4 bases; unmatched junction bases: 6. This CDR3 comprises 13 residues. Germline V CDR1 and CDR2: LGHNT, FRNRAP. Here the CDR3 DNA reads TGTGCTAGTGCCGGTAAGGGGGCCACTGAAGCTTTCTTT. Translated: CASAGKGATEAFF. The whole variable domain, remainder taken from reference TRBV12-5 and TRBJ1-1, is DARVTQTPRHKVTEMGQEVTMRCQPILGHNTVFWYRQTMMQGLELLAYFRNRAPLDDSGMPKDRFSAEMPDATLATLKIQPSEPRDSAVYFCASAGKGATEAFFGQGTRLTVV.

This clonotype was detected only a few times. The V and J genes are TRBV9 and TRBJ2-2; D is ambiguous. This CDR3 is 16 amino acids long. Between the trimmed V and J ends, which lost 0 bases and 3 bases, there was a span of 12 bases. Germline V CDR1 and CDR2: SGDLS, YYNGEE. The CDR3 region is CASSVESATYTGELFF. CDR3 coding DNA: TGTGCCAGCAGCGTAGAATCGGCCACCTACACCGGGGAGCTGTTTTTT.

V usage is TRBV20-1 and J usage is TRBJ2-4; 9 nucleotides align to TRBD2. V gave up 0 bases and J gave up 1 base; unmatched junction bases: 7. Germline CDR1 DFQATT, CDR2 SNEGSKA (reference sequence). The CDR3 sequence is 17 residues long. The CDR3 region is CSAREGSGSWAKNIQYF. Written as DNA, the CDR3 is TGCAGTGCTAGAGAAGGTAGCGGGAGTTGGGCCAAAAACATTCAGTACTTC.

The rearrangement joins TRBV6-2 or TRBV6-3 to TRBJ2-1; 9 bases align to TRBD1. This CDR3 has 17 amino acids. Per germline, CDR1 MNHEY and CDR2 SVGEGT. J lost 2 bases, V lost 10 bases, and 15 bases had no gene match. DNA for the CDR3: TGTGCCATCACCGACAGGGGGGACCTGAGCCCCTACAATGAGCAGTTCTTC. Its translation is CAITDRGDLSPYNEQFF.

The J gene is TRBJ2-5, the V gene TRBV6-5; D is unclear. The DNA end is a closer match to TRBJ2-1, so the J assignment may be wrong. The CDR3 is made up of 13 amino acids. Per the germline V gene, CDR1 is MNHEY and CDR2 is SVGAGI. For the CDR3, the DNA is TGTGCCAGCAGTTACTCCAGAACCAATGAGCAGTTCTTC. Its translation: CASSYSRTNEQFF.

The genes are TRBV5-1 and TRBJ2-2, with a tentative D call TRBD1 (5 bases). In germline, CDR1 is SGHRS, CDR2 YFSETQ. V lost 0 bases to trimming and J lost 0 bases, with 9 bases between them. CDR3 size: 16 residues. The CDR3 DNA sequence: TGCGCCAGCAGCTTGGGTCCAGGGTCGAACACCGGGGAGCTGTTTTTT. Protein: CASSLGPGSNTGELFF.

The V gene is TRBV7-2, the J gene TRBJ2-4; 10 positions agree with TRBD2. Germline V gene data show CDR1 as SGHTA and CDR2 as FQGNSA. The J segment lost 9 bases and the V segment lost 0 bases, leaving 14 bases of the junction unmatched. The CDR3 sequence is 18 residues long. Here the CDR3 DNA reads TGTGCCAGCAGCTTAGCCTTACTAGCGGGGTGGGGAATTGGCATTCAGTACTTC. It encodes CASSLALLAGWGIGIQYF.

This clonotype was seen a single time. The junction departs from the called germline gene at one end, perhaps through a read error. The rearrangement uses TRBV27 and TRBJ2-5, with D tentatively TRBD1 (5 bases). Germline V CDR1 and CDR2: MNHEY, SMNVEV (reference sequence). The CDR3 is made up of 14 amino acids. CDR3: CASSQNPGIETQCF. CDR3 coding DNA: TGTGCCAGCAGTCAAAACCCAGGGATTGAGACCCAGTGCTTC.